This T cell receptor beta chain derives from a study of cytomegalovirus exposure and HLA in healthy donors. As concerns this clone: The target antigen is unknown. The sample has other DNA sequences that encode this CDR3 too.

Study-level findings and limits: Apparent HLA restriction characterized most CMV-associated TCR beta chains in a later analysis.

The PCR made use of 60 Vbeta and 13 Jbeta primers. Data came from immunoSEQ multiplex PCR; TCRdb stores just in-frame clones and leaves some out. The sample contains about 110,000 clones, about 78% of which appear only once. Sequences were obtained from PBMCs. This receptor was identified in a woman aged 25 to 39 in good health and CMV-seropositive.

CDR3 in amino acids: CASSSKDSWTYEQYF. The CDR3 nucleotides are TGTGCCAGCAGCTCTAAGGACTCCTGGACCTACGAGCAGTACTTC. The genes are TRBV5-6 and TRBJ2-7; D may be TRBD2 (5 bases). This CDR3 has 15 amino acids. Trimming shortened V by 3 bases and J by 2 bases, and 15 bases separated the two germline ends. Germline CDR1 is SGHDT and CDR2 is YYEEEE.